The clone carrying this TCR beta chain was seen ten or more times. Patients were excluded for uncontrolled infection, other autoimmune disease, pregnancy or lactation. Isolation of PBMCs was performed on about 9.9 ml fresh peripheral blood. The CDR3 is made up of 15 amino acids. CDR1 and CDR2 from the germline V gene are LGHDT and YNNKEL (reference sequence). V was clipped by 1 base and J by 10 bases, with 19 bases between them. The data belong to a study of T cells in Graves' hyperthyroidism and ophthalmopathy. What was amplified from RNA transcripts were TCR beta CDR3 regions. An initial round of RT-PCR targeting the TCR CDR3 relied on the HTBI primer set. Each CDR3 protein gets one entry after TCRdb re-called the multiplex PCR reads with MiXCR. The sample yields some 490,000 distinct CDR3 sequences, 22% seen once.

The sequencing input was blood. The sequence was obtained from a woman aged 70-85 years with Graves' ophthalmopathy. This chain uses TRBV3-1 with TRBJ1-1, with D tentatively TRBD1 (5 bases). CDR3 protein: CASSQAGGLSWGAFF. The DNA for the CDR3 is TGTGCCAGCAGCCAAGCTGGGGGATTGAGTTGGGGAGCTTTCTTT.